Shown below are 5 T cell receptor beta chains from a single sample sequenced in a study of T-cell memory formation after mild COVID-19. From the 5' RACE reads, TCRdb called clonotypes with MiXCR, one entry per CDR3 protein. The data hold 92,000 or so distinct CDR3 sequences, with 10% to 15% observed a single time. The sequencing input was PBMCs or a T cell subset sorted from them (not recorded which). These receptors all come from an adult woman who had mild COVID-19 (a few samples of this study predate the infection). Cell type and time point are not known.

This clonotype has a handful of counts. This chain uses TRBV12-3 or TRBV12-4 with TRBJ2-6; D possibly corresponds to TRBD1 (7 bases). The CDR3 runs to 18 residues. V was trimmed by 3 bases and J by 0 bases, leaving 15 bases between them. CDR3: CASSFRAGGSSGANVLTF. In DNA, the CDR3 is TGTGCCAGCAGTTTTCGGGCAGGGGGGAGCTCTGGGGCCAACGTCCTGACTTTC.

This clonotype came up a few times. The chain combines TRBV29-1 with TRBJ2-1; 7 bases line up with TRBD1. CDR1 is SQVTM and CDR2 is ANQGSEA in the germline V gene. CDR3 length: 14 residues. The trim removed 2 bases at V and 4 bases at J, leaving 5 bases unmatched. In DNA form, the CDR3 reads TGCAGCGTTGAAACAGGGGCAAAGTACAATGAGCAGTTCTTC. Translating it yields CSVETGAKYNEQFF.

Only one count was recorded for this clonotype. The CDR3 nucleotides are TGTGCCAGCATCCCCCTGGGGGGAGCTAACTATGGCTACACCTTC. Translating gives CASIPLGGANYGYTF. V gene TRBV7-2 combines with J gene TRBJ1-2; possible D gene TRBD1, 5 bases. The CDR3 has 15 amino acids. CDR1 and CDR2 (germline): SGHTA, FQGNSA. The V end was cut by 7 bases, the J end by 0 bases, with 15 bases between.

This clonotype was seen a handful of times. V and J are TRBV19 and TRBJ2-3, with D unresolved. With 3 bases removed from V and 2 bases from J, the gap between germline ends came to 6 bases. The CDR3 extends over 13 amino acids. Germline V gene lookup returns CDR1 LNHDA and CDR2 SQIVND (reference sequence). The chain's CDR3 is CASSIMTTDTQYF. The CDR3 DNA reads TGTGCCAGTAGTATTATGACCACAGATACGCAGTATTTT.

In this sample, this clonotype turned up once. The rearrangement links TRBV25-1 to TRBJ2-7, with D unclear. CDR1 and CDR2 from the germline V gene are MGHDK and SYGVNS. V was trimmed by 1 base and J by 3 bases, leaving 1 base between them. The CDR3 covers 11 residues. As DNA, the CDR3 is TGTGCCAGCAGTGAATTCTACGAGCAGTACTTC. Its translation is CASSEFYEQYF.